This passage covers 24 T cell receptor beta chains from one sample sequenced in a study of Ad26.COV2.S vaccination and SARS-CoV-2 variants. Treatment described: around 19 received Ad26.COV2.S at low or high dose, single or two shots; 5 received placebo; per-sample allocation not given. Samples analyzed were those drawn on day 63 after the first vaccine or placebo injection. Assay used: immunoSEQ multiplex PCR; TCRdb lists only in-frame clones, some missing. There are about 420,000 clones in the sample; around 89% occur only once, and around 3.6% lies in the top ten. The sequenced sample was peripheral blood, obtained in a trial of Ad26.COV2.S vaccine versus placebo. The source is a person between 18 and 65 years old who received the Ad26.COV2.S COVID-19 vaccine or a placebo.

The chain joins TRBV11-3 to TRBJ2-1, with 7 bases lining up with TRBD1. Germline V gene data show CDR1 as SGHNT and CDR2 as YENEEA. The length of the CDR3 is 14 residues. J was trimmed by 7 bases and V by 3 bases; bases with no gene match: 6. The CDR3 bases are TGTGCCAGCAGCTTCAGGGGGTTTGGAAATGAGCAGTTCTTC. This gives the protein CASSFRGFGNEQFF.

V and J are TRBV6-5 and TRBJ2-1; TRBD1 agrees at 9 bases. The length of the CDR3 is 13 residues. The junction had 6 bases not matched to a gene; V was cut back by 5 bases and J by 10 bases. Germline CDR1 reads MNHEY; CDR2 reads SVGAGI. CDR3 amino acids: CASSPGTGLEQFF. CDR3 bases: TGTGCCAGCAGTCCCGGGACAGGGTTGGAGCAGTTCTTC.

This clone was observed a single time. The chain employs TRBV9 and TRBJ2-5, with a weak D call TRBD1 (6 bases). The CDR3 consists of 16 residues. Trimming took off 0 bases at V and 4 bases at J, with 16 bases between the two ends. Germline CDR1 reads SGDLS; CDR2 reads YYNGEE. The CDR3 spells CASSVAGAVARETQYF. The CDR3, as DNA: TGTGCCAGCAGCGTAGCAGGGGCGGTAGCCAGAGAGACCCAGTACTTC.

J is TRBJ2-7 and V is TRBV5-8; D may be TRBD2 (6 bases). CDR1 and CDR2 from the germline V gene are SGHTS and YDEGEE. The CDR3 has 14 amino acids. V was cut by 0 bases and J by 8 bases, with 15 bases left in between. CDR3: CASSLEVPGSKQYF. The CDR3 DNA reads as TGTGCCAGCAGCTTGGAGGTTCCCGGGAGCAAGCAGTACTTC.

This chain links TRBV6-2 or TRBV6-3 with TRBJ1-6; 9 bases map to TRBD1. V was pared by 2 bases and J by 13 bases, with 9 bases of the junction left unmatched. Germline V gives CDR1 MNHEY, CDR2 SVGEGT. The CDR3 runs 15 residues. CDR3 coding DNA: TGTGCCAGCAGTTACCTTCGACAGGGGGGAGTTCCCCTCCACTTT. Encoded protein: CASSYLRQGGVPLHF.

V is TRBV2 and J is TRBJ2-1, with 7 bases that match TRBD1. Germline V gives CDR1 SNHLY, CDR2 FYNNEI. Germline trimming cut 6 bases from V and 3 bases from J; bases unmatched to any gene: 8. The CDR3 is 15 residues long. CDR3 sequence (DNA): TGTGCCAGCAGGGGTACAGGGGCCAACTACAATGAGCAGTTCTTC. Translation: CASRGTGANYNEQFF.

The chain uses TRBV2 and TRBJ2-1; 9 bases map to TRBD1. Germline loops: CDR1 SNHLY, CDR2 FYNNEI. The CDR3 is 16 amino acids. The V segment lost 3 bases and the J segment 7 bases; nucleotides outside the gene matches: 10. For the CDR3, the DNA is TGTGCCAGCAGTGAGGGGGGGACAGGGTCGTTAAATGAGCAGTTCTTC. This codes for CASSEGGTGSLNEQFF.

The V gene is TRBV4-1, the J gene TRBJ1-6; 7 nucleotides match TRBD1. The germline CDR1 and CDR2 sequences are MGHRA and YSYEKL. V was clipped by 4 bases and J by 6 bases; unmatched bases: 6. CDR3 length: 15 residues. The DNA of the CDR3 is TGCGCCAGCAGCCCAGGACAGGCGACTAATTCACCCCTCCACTTT. Amino acid sequence: CASSPGQATNSPLHF.

The chain uses TRBV19 and TRBJ1-2; TRBD1 matches 10 bases. V lost 7 bases, J lost 4 bases, and 9 bases stayed unmatched. This CDR3 has 15 amino acids. The V gene's germline CDR1 is LNHDA and CDR2 SQIVND (reference sequence). The CDR3: CASNGHRDRGYGYTF. The CDR3 DNA follows: TGTGCCAGTAACGGGCACCGGGACAGGGGCTATGGCTACACCTTC. The whole variable domain, filled in from reference TRBV19 and TRBJ1-2, reads DGGITQSPKYLFRKEGQNVTLSCEQNLNHDAMYWYRQDPGQGLRLIYYSQIVNDFQKGDIAEGYSVSREKKESFPLTVTSAQKNPTAFYLCASNGHRDRGYGYTFGSGTRLTVV.

The CDR3 is CASSLTYWGYTF. The CDR3 DNA sequence: TGTGCCAGCAGCCTGACTTACTGGGGCTACACCTTC. This chain joins TRBV6-2 or TRBV6-3 and TRBJ1-2; no firm D call. The CDR3 consists of 12 residues. With 6 bases removed from V and 8 bases from J, the gap between germline ends came to 13 bases. The germline V gene encodes CDR1 MNHEY and CDR2 SVGEGT.

The genes are TRBV5-5 and TRBJ2-7; D is ambiguous. The CDR3 runs to 13 residues. The ends were cut back, 1 base at V and 3 bases at J, with 8 bases in the middle. In germline, CDR1 is SGHKS, CDR2 YYEKEE (reference sequence). This CDR3 reads CASSLNPDYEQYF. The CDR3 DNA reads as TGTGCCAGCAGCTTGAACCCGGACTACGAGCAGTACTTC.

The J gene is TRBJ2-5, the V gene TRBV2; 9 bases agree with TRBD1. J was trimmed by 2 bases and V by 6 bases; bases with no gene match: 7. Germline V gives CDR1 SNHLY, CDR2 FYNNEI. The CDR3 extends over 15 amino acids. CDR3 in amino acids: CASSRTGVKQETQYF. The CDR3, as DNA: TGTGCCAGCAGCCGGACAGGGGTTAAGCAAGAGACCCAGTACTTC. The full variable domain, with the rest looked up from reference TRBV2 and TRBJ2-5, is EPEVTQTPSHQVTQMGQEVILRCVPISNHLYFYWYRQILGQKVEFLVSFYNNEISEKSEIFDDQFSVERPDGSNFTLKIRSTKLEDSAMYFCASSRTGVKQETQYFGPGTRLLVL.

This sequence joins TRBV15 and TRBJ2-2, with 7 bases identical to TRBD1. V shed 4 bases and J 1 base; nucleotides not matched to a gene: 6. Germline assignment: CDR1 LNHNV and CDR2 YYDKDF (reference sequence). The length of the CDR3 is 16 residues. CDR3 in DNA: TGTGCCACCAGCACCACCGGGACAGAGAACACCGGGGAGCTGTTTTTT. It codes for CATSTTGTENTGELFF. Full variable domain (rest looked up from reference TRBV15 and TRBJ2-2): DAMVIQNPRYQVTQFGKPVTLSCSQTLNHNVMYWYQQKSSQAPKLLFHYYDKDFNNEADTPDNFQSRRPNTSFCFLDIRSPGLGDTAMYLCATSTTGTENTGELFFGEGSRLTVL.

The sample holds one count of this clone. The genes are TRBV7-2 and TRBJ1-4, with 7 bases matching TRBD1. This CDR3 spans 17 amino acids. Germline V gene data show CDR1 as SGHTA and CDR2 as FQGNSA. The V gene end was trimmed by 5 bases and the J gene end by 8 bases; junction bases not matched to a gene: 17. In nucleotides, the CDR3 is TGTGCCAGCAGCCCAAAGACAGGGAGGGATGATAGCGAAAAACTGTTTTTT. Its protein product is CASSPKTGRDDSEKLFF.

The chain combines TRBV27 with TRBJ2-7; 10 bases are shared with TRBD2. The CDR3 is made up of 16 amino acids. Germline-derived CDR1 and CDR2 are MNHEY and SMNVEV (reference sequence). The V segment lost 3 bases and the J segment 1 base; nucleotides outside the gene matches: 6. CDR3 coding DNA: TGTGCCAGCAGTTTTGGCCTAGCGGGGGTTTCCTACGAGCAGTACTTC. Protein sequence: CASSFGLAGVSYEQYF.

V is TRBV5-4 and J is TRBJ2-3; 9 bases line up with TRBD2. CDR1 and CDR2 from the germline V gene are SGHNT and YYREEE (reference sequence). The CDR3 contains 14 residues. J lost 6 bases, V lost 0 bases, and 2 bases had no gene match. The CDR3 protein is CASSLERGADTQYF. CDR3 sequence (DNA): TGTGCCAGCAGCTTGGAGCGGGGGGCGGATACGCAGTATTTT. The whole variable domain, remainder taken from reference TRBV5-4 and TRBJ2-3, is ETGVTQSPTHLIKTRGQQVTLRCSSQSGHNTVSWYQQALGQGPQFIFQYYREEENGRGNFPPRFSGLQFPNYSSELNVNALELDDSALYLCASSLERGADTQYFGPGTRLTVL.

The gene calls are TRBV10-3 and TRBJ1-1, with no clear D. CDR3 length equals 13 residues. Germline values: CDR1 ENHRY, CDR2 SYGVKD. Deletions cut 6 bases from V and 5 bases from J, with 13 bases between. The CDR3 is CAISSSTGTEAFF. The CDR3 DNA reads as TGTGCCATCAGCAGTTCAACGGGGACTGAAGCTTTCTTT.

The chain is built from TRBV7-2 and TRBJ1-1; D ambiguous. This CDR3 contains 14 residues. V lost 2 bases and J 5 bases, leaving 12 bases between the germline ends. The V gene's germline CDR1 is SGHTA and CDR2 FQGNSA. The CDR3 sequence is CASSLYGIGTEAFF. The CDR3 DNA sequence: TGTGCCAGCAGCTTATATGGCATCGGAACTGAAGCTTTCTTT.

The gene calls are TRBV5-1 and TRBJ2-7, with 10 bases lining up with TRBD1. The ends lost 2 bases at V and 7 bases at J; junction bases unmatched: 3. Germline-derived CDR1 and CDR2 are SGHRS and YFSETQ. This CDR3 contains 13 residues. The CDR3 loop is CASSFRDRGEQYF. CDR3 sequence (DNA): TGCGCCAGCAGCTTCCGGGACAGGGGTGAGCAGTACTTC.

The genes are TRBV29-1 and TRBJ2-3; D gene unclear. V lost 4 bases, J lost 0 bases, and 14 bases lay in between. Germline-derived CDR1 and CDR2 are SQVTM and ANQGSEA. The length of the CDR3 is 15 residues. The CDR3 bases are TGCAGCGTTGTCTCTGGGCAGCCCAGCACAGATACGCAGTATTTT. This encodes CSVVSGQPSTDTQYF.

The V gene is TRBV11-2, the J gene TRBJ2-7; no firm D call. The CDR3 totals 14 residues. Deletions cut 3 bases from V and 0 bases from J, with 9 bases between. The germline CDR1 and CDR2 sequences are SGHAT and FQNNGV. CDR3 in amino acids: CASSLSRSSYEQYF. The CDR3 coding sequence is TGTGCCAGCAGCTTGTCCAGGAGCTCCTACGAGCAGTACTTC.

For the CDR3, the DNA is TGTGCCAGCAGCCCGTCGGGGGCCTACGAGCAGTACTTC. Protein: CASSPSGAYEQYF. The V call is TRBV27, the J call TRBJ2-7, with a weak D call TRBD2 (6 bases). The CDR3 sequence is 13 residues long. Trimming pared 6 bases from V and 2 bases from J, leaving 11 bases between. Germline loops: CDR1 MNHEY, CDR2 SMNVEV (reference sequence).

The chain joins TRBV19 to TRBJ1-6; perhaps TRBD1 as D (6 bases). CDR1 is LNHDA, CDR2 SQIVND, per germline (reference sequence). Trimming shortened V by 6 bases and J by 10 bases, and 16 bases separated the two germline ends. CDR3 size: 14 residues. The CDR3 is CASSTDSVRSPLHF. CDR3 coding DNA: TGTGCCAGTAGCACGGACAGTGTCAGGTCACCCCTCCACTTT.

CDR3 coding DNA: TGTGCCATCAGCGGGACAGGTGATTGGGGCGAGCAGTACTTC. It encodes CAISGTGDWGEQYF. V gene TRBV10-3 combines with J gene TRBJ2-7, with TRBD1 matching 8 bases. V lost 6 bases, J lost 6 bases, and 10 bases stayed unmatched. The CDR3 is 14 amino acids. From germline, CDR1 is ENHRY and CDR2 SYGVKD.